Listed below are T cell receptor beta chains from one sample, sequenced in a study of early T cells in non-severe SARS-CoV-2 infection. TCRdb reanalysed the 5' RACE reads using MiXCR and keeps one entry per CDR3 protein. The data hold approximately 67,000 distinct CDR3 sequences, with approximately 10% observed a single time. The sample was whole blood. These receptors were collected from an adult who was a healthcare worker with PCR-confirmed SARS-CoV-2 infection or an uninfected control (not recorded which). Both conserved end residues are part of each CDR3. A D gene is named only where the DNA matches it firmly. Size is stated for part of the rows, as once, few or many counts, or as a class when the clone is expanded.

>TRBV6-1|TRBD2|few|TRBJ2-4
CASSAFRDGRDIQYF
TGTGCCAGCAGTGCGTTCCGGGACGGGAGGGACATTCAGTACTTC
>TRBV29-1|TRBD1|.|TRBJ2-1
CSVAGTGGLYNEQFF
TGCAGCGTTGCAGGGACAGGGGGTCTATACAATGAGCAGTTCTTC
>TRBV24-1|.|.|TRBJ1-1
CATSAPLPPEAFF
TGTGCCACCAGTGCTCCATTACCCCCGGAAGCTTTCTTT
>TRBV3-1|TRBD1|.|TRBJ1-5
CASSQTGGNQPQHF
TGTGCCAGCAGCCAAACAGGGGGTAATCAGCCCCAGCATTTT
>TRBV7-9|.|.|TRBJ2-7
CASSPWAGSSVYEQYF
TGTGCCAGCAGCCCCTGGGCAGGGTCGTCGGTTTACGAGCAGTACTTC
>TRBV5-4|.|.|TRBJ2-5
CASSPRRGVGETQYF
TGTGCCAGCAGCCCCCGGAGAGGGGTTGGGGAGACCCAGTACTTC
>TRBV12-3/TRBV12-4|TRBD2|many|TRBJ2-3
CASSSGLAGFSTDTQYF
TGTGCCAGCAGCTCGGGACTAGCGGGATTCAGCACAGATACGCAGTATTTT
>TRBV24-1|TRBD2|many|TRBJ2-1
CATSDSTHRLAGGQDEQFF
TGTGCCACCAGTGATTCGACCCATCGACTAGCGGGAGGGCAGGATGAGCAGTTCTTC
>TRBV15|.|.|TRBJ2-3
CATSRVWASNTDTQYF
TGTGCCACCAGCAGAGTTTGGGCTAGCAACACAGATACGCAGTATTTT
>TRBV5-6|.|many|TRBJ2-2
CASSPNTGELFF
TGTGCCAGCAGCCCGAACACCGGGGAGCTGTTTTTT
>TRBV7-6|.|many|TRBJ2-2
CASSLVAGLNTGELFF
TGTGCCAGCAGCTTAGTTGCGGGGTTGAACACCGGGGAGCTGTTTTTT
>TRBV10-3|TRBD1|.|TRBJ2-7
CAITTGQGLNEQYF
TGTGCCATCACTACGGGACAGGGTCTCAACGAGCAGTACTTC
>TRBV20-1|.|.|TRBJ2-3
CSAPGKGTDTQYF
TGCAGTGCTCCCGGGAAGGGGACAGATACGCAGTATTTT
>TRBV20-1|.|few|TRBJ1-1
CSARDPGRNTEAFF
TGCAGTGCTAGAGATCCCGGGAGGAACACTGAAGCTTTCTTT
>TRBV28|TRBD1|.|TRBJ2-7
CASSLKDRGYEQYF
TGTGCCAGCAGTTTAAAGGACAGGGGTTACGAGCAGTACTTC
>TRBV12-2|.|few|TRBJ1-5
CASRPMGGVQPQHF
TGTGCAAGTCGACCCATGGGGGGCGTTCAGCCCCAGCATTTT
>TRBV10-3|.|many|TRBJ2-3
CAISESESPDTQYF
TGTGCCATCAGTGAGTCAGAGTCTCCAGATACGCAGTATTTT
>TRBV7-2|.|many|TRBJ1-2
CTSSSRDLSHGYTF
TGTACCAGCAGCAGCAGGGACCTTTCTCATGGCTACACCTTC
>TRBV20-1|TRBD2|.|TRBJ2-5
CSASLRTSPETQYF
TGCAGTGCTAGTCTCAGGACTAGCCCAGAGACCCAGTACTTC
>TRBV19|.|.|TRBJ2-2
CASSIDLGRVGTGELFF
TGTGCCAGTAGTATAGATCTCGGGAGAGTAGGGACCGGGGAGCTGTTTTTT
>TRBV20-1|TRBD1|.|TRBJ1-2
CSAGQGRLYGYTF
TGCAGTGCCGGACAGGGGAGACTCTATGGCTACACCTTC
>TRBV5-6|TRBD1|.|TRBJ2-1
CASIYRDRGHAVF
TGTGCCAGCATCTACCGGGACAGGGGACATGCCGTCTTC
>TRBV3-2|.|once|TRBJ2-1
CASSQDLTHWRLSPYNEQFF
TGTGCCAGCAGCCAAGATCTTACCCACTGGAGACTAAGCCCATACAATGAGCAGTTCTTC
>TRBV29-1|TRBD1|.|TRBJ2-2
CSVDVTGSTGELFF
TGCAGCGTTGACGTGACAGGGTCCACCGGGGAGCTGTTTTTT
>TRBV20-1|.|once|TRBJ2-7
CTWGEQYF
TGCACCTGGGGGGAGCAGTACTTC
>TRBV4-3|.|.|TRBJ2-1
CASSQAAGREQFF
TGCGCCAGCAGCCAAGCTGCAGGGCGTGAGCAGTTCTTC
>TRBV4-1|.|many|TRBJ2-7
CASSQETWGASYEQYF
TGCGCCAGCAGCCAAGAAACATGGGGCGCTTCCTACGAGCAGTACTTC
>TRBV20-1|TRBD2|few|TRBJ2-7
CSARSGNSYEQYF
TGCAGTGCTAGAAGCGGGAACTCCTACGAGCAGTACTTC
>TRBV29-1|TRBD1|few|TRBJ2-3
CSVDDRGGADTQYF
TGCAGCGTTGACGACAGGGGTGGGGCAGATACGCAGTATTTT
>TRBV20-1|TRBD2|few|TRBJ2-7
CSAIVTSGTPYEQYF
TGCAGTGCTATCGTTACTAGCGGGACCCCCTACGAGCAGTACTTC
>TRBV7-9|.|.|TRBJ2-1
CASSFFRGRGALSSYNEQFF
TGTGCCAGCAGCTTCTTCCGTGGCCGAGGGGCACTGAGCTCCTACAATGAGCAGTTCTTC
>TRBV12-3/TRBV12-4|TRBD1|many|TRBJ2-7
CASSFGTGPYEQYF
TGTGCCAGCAGTTTTGGGACAGGGCCCTACGAGCAGTACTTC
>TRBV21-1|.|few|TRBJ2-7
CASSESPDLRRQYF
TGTGCCAGCAGCGAGTCACCGGACTTACGACGGCAGTACTTC
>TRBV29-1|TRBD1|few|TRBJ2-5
CSTTGAGETQYF
TGCAGCACGACAGGGGCCGGAGAGACCCAGTACTTC
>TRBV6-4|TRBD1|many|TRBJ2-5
CASSAKPGQGQETQYF
TGTGCCAGCAGTGCCAAACCGGGACAGGGGCAAGAGACCCAGTACTTC
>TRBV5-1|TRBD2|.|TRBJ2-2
CASSSLADNTGELFF
TGCGCCAGCAGCTCCCTAGCGGACAACACCGGGGAGCTGTTTTTT
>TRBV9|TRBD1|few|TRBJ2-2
CASSVSGQGGTGELFF
TGTGCCAGCAGCGTCTCCGGACAGGGAGGTACCGGGGAGCTGTTTTTT
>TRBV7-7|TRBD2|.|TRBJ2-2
CASSLAGLQGELFF
TGTGCCAGCAGCTTAGCGGGACTACAAGGGGAGCTGTTTTTT
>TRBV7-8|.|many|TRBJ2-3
CASSLVEGLGDTQYF
TGTGCCAGCAGCTTAGTGGAGGGGCTGGGAGATACGCAGTATTTT
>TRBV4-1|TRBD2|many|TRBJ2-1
CASSQVRLAVYNEQFF
TGCGCCAGCAGCCAAGTACGGCTAGCGGTTTACAATGAGCAGTTCTTC
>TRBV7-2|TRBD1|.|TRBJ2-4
CASSTRTGSGNIQYF
TGTGCCAGCAGCACCCGGACAGGTTCTGGAAACATTCAGTACTTC
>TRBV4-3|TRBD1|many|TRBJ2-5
CASSQEGGETQYF
TGCGCCAGCAGCCAAGAAGGGGGCGAGACCCAGTACTTC
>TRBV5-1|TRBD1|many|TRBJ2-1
CASSNREGGSYNEQFF
TGCGCCAGCAGCAATAGGGAAGGGGGCAGTTACAATGAGCAGTTCTTC
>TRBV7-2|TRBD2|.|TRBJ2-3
CASSVSLAGAGPDTQYF
TGTGCCAGCAGCGTATCCTTAGCGGGAGCGGGGCCAGATACGCAGTATTTT
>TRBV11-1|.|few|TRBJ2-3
CASSRRSTPTDTQYF
TGTGCCAGCAGCCGCCGGAGCACGCCCACAGATACGCAGTATTTT
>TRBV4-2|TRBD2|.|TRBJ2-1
CASSQVPLAGGYNEQFF
TGTGCCAGCAGCCAAGTACCCCTAGCGGGGGGGTACAATGAGCAGTTCTTC
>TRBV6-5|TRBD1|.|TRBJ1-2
CASSRSGTAIYGYTF
TGTGCCAGCAGTCGAAGCGGGACAGCCATCTATGGCTACACCTTC
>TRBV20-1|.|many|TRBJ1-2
CSAGQYYYGYTF
TGCAGTGCCGGACAGTACTACTATGGCTACACCTTC
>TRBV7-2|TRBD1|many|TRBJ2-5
CASSLWDSFGAETQYF
TGTGCCAGCAGCTTATGGGACAGTTTCGGGGCGGAGACCCAGTACTTC
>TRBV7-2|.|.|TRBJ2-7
CASSLVSGYGEQYF
TGTGCCAGCAGCTTGGTATCGGGTTATGGCGAGCAGTACTTC
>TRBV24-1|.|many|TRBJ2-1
CATEGGSSYNEQFF
TGTGCCACCGAAGGAGGTAGCTCCTACAATGAGCAGTTCTTC
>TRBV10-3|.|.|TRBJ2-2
CAIRYDTTGELFF
TGTGCCATCAGATATGACACCACCGGGGAGCTGTTTTTT
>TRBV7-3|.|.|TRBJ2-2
CASSRDANTGELFF
TGTGCCAGCTCGCGGGATGCGAACACCGGGGAGCTGTTTTTT
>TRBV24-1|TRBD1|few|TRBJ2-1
CATTRTGVDYNEQFF
TGTGCCACCACCCGGACAGGGGTCGACTACAATGAGCAGTTCTTC